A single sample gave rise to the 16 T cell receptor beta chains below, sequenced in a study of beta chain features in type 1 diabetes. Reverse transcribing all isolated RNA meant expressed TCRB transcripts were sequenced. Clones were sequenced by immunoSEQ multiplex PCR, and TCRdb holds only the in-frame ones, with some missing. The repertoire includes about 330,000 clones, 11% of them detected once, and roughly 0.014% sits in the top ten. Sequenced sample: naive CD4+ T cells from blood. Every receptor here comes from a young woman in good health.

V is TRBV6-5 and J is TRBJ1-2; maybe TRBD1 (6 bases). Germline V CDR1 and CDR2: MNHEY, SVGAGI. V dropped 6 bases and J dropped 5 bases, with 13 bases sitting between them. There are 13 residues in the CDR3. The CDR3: CASRTTGYYGYTF. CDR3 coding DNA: TGTGCCAGCAGGACGACAGGTTATTATGGCTACACCTTC.

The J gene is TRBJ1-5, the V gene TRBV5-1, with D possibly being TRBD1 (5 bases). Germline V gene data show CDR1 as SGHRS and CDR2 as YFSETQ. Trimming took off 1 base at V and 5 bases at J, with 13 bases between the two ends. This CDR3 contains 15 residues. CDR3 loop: CASSLTAGGDQPQHF. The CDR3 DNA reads TGCGCCAGCAGCTTGACGGCGGGGGGAGATCAGCCCCAGCATTTT.

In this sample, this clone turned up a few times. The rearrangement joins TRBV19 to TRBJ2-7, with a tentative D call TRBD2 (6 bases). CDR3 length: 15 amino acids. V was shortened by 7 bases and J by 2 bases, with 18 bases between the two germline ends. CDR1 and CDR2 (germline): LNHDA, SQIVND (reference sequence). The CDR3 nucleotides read TGTGCCAGTACATACCAAGGAACGGGGGCCTACGAGCAGTACTTC. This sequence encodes CASTYQGTGAYEQYF.

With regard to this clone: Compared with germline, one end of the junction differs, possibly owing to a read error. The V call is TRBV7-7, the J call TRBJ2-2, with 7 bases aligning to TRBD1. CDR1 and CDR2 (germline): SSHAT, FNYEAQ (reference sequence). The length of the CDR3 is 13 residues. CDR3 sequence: CASSLDRTGELFF. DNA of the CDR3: TGTGCTAGCAGCCTGGACAGGACCGGGGAGCTGTTTTTT.

The CDR3 coding sequence is TGTGCCAGCAGTTCAGGGGGCGCTCGGACTGAAGCTTTCTTT. Translating gives CASSSGGARTEAFF. The chain has TRBV28 and TRBJ1-1; the match to TRBD1 covers 8 bases. Trimming took 4 bases from V and 5 from J; bases not matched to a gene: 6. Germline V gene data show CDR1 as MDHEN and CDR2 as SYDVKM. This CDR3 spans 14 amino acids.

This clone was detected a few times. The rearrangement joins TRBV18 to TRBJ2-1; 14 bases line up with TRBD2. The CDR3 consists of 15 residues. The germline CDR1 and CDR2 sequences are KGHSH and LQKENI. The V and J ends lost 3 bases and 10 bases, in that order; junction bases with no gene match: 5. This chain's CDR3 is CASSPPGLAGVEQFF. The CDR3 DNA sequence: TGTGCCAGCTCACCCCCGGGACTAGCGGGAGTGGAGCAGTTCTTC. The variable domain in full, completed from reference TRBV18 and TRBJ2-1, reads NAGVMQNPRHLVRRRGQEARLRCSPMKGHSHVYWYRQLPEEGLKFMVYLQKENIIDESGMPKERFSAEFPKEGPSILRIQQVVRGDSAAYFCASSPPGLAGVEQFFGPGTRLTVL.

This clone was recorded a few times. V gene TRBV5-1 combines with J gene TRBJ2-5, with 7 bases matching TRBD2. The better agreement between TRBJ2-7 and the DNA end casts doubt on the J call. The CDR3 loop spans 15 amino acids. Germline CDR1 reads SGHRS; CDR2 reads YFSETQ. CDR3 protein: CASSFDGGSSYEQYF. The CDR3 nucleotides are TGCGCCAGCAGCTTTGACGGCGGGAGTAGCTACGAGCAGTACTTC.

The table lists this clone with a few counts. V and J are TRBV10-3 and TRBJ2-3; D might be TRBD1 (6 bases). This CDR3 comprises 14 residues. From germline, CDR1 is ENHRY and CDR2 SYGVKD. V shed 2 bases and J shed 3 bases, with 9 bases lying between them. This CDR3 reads CAISEGQPTDTQYF. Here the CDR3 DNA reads TGTGCCATCAGTGAGGGACAGCCAACAGATACGCAGTATTTT.

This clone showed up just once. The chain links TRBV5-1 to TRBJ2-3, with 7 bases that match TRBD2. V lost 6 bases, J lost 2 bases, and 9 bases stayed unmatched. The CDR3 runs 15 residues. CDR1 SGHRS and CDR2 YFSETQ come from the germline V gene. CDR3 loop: CASTERGLDTDTQYF. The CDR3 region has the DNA TGCGCCAGCACTGAGCGGGGTCTAGACACAGATACGCAGTATTTT.

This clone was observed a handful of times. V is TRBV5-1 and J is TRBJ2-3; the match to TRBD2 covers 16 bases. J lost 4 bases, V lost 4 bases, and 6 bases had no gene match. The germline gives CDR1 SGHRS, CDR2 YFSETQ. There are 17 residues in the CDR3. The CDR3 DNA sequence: TGCGCCAGCAGCCCCGGGACTAGCGGGAGGGCGGCAGATACGCAGTATTTT. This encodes CASSPGTSGRAADTQYF.

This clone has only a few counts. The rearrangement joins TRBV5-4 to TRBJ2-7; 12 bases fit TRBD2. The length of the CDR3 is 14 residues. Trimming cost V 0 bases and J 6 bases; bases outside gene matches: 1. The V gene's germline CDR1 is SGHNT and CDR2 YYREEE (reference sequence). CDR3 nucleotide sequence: TGTGCCAGCAGCTTGGGACTAGCGGGAGTCGAGCAGTACTTC. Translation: CASSLGLAGVEQYF.

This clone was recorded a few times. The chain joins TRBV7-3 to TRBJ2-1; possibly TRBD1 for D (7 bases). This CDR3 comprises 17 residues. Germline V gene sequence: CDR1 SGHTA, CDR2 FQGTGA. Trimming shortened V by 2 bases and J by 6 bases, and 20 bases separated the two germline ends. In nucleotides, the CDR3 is TGTGCCAGCAGCTTACTCTCCAGGGGCCAGGGGGGCAATGAGCAGTTCTTC. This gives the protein CASSLLSRGQGGNEQFF.

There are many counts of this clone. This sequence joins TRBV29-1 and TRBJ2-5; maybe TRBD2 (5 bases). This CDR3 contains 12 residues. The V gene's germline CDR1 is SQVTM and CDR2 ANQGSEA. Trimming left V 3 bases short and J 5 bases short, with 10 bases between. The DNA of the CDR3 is TGCAGCGTTGAGCCAGGCGGGGAGACCCAGTACTTC. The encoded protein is CSVEPGGETQYF.

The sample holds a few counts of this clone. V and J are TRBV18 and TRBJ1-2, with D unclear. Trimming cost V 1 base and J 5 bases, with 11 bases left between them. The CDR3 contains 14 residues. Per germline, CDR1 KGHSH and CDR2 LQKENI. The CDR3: CASSPLEGQYGYTF. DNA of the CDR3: TGTGCCAGCTCACCACTTGAGGGCCAGTATGGCTACACCTTC.

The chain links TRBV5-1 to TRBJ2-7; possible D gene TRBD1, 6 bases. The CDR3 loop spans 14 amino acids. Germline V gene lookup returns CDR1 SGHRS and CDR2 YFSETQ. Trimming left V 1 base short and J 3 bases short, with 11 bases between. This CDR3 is CASSLRQGNYEQYF. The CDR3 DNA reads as TGCGCCAGCAGCTTGCGGCAGGGGAACTACGAGCAGTACTTC. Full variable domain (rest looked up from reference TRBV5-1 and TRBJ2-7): KAGVTQTPRYLIKTRGQQVTLSCSPISGHRSVSWYQQTPGQGLQFLFEYFSETQRNKGNFPGRFSGRQFSNSRSEMNVSTLELGDSALYLCASSLRQGNYEQYFGPGTRLTVT.

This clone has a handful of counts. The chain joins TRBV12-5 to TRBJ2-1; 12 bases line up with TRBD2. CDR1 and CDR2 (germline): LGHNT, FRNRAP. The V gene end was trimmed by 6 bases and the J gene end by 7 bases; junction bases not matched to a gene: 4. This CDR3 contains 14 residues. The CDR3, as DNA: TGTGCTAGTGGCCCTAGCGGGAGGGGGAATGAGCAGTTCTTC. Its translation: CASGPSGRGNEQFF. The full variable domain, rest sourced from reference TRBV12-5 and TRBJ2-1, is DARVTQTPRHKVTEMGQEVTMRCQPILGHNTVFWYRQTMMQGLELLAYFRNRAPLDDSGMPKDRFSAEMPDATLATLKIQPSEPRDSAVYFCASGPSGRGNEQFFGPGTRLTVL.